This T cell receptor beta chain was recorded in a study of T cells in Graves' hyperthyroidism and ophthalmopathy. From germline, CDR1 is SGDLS and CDR2 YYNGEE. V trimming: 3 bases; J trimming: 2 bases; junction bases outside the gene matches: 5. This CDR3 has 15 amino acids. The sample holds many counts of this clonotype. Antigen: not known. Amplification yielded TCR beta CDR3 regions, with RNA transcripts as the source. With the HTBI primer set, the TCR CDR3 went through a first round of RT-PCR. TCRdb called the multiplex PCR reads again in MiXCR, with one record for every CDR3 protein. The data contain approximately 600,000 distinct CDR3 sequences, under 20% of them seen just once; the ten biggest clones take up around 4%. Overall study findings and caveats: Among clonotypes expanded in thyroid above 0.001, most were also found in blood.

The receptor was isolated from a woman aged 30 to 39 with Graves' hyperthyroidism. Sample: blood. J is TRBJ2-3 and V is TRBV9; 8 bases match TRBD2. DNA of the CDR3: TGTGCCAGCAGCGCTACTAGCGGAGCCACAGATACGCAGTATTTT. It yields the protein CASSATSGATDTQYF.